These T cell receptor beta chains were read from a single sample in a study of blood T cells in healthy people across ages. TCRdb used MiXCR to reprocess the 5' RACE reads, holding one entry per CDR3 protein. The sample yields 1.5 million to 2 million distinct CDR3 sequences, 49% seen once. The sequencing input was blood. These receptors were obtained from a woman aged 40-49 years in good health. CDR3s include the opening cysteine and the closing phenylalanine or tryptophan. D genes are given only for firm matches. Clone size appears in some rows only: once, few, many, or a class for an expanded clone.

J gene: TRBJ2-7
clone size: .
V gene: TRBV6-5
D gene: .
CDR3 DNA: TGTGCCAGCAGTTACCGGGCGGGAAAAGCCTACGAGCAGTACTTC
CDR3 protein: CASSYRAGKAYEQYF

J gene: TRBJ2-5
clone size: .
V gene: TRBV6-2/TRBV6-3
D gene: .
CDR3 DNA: TGTGCCAGCAGTCCCAGAGTCCGGGGAGGTGAGACCCAGTACTTC
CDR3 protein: CASSPRVRGGETQYF

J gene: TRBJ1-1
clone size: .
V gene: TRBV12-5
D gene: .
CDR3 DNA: TGTGCTAGTGGTTGGGGGCCTGAAGCTTTCTTT
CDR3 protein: CASGWGPEAFF

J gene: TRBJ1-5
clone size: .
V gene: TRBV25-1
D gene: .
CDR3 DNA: TGTGCCAGCAGTGAATCTAGGAGGAGGGAGGGTCGTCAGCCCCAGCATTTT
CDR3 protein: CASSESRRREGRQPQHF

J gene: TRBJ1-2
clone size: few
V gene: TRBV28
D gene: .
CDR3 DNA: TGTGCCGGGGGAAATAACTATGGCTACACCTTC
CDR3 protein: CAGGNNYGYTF

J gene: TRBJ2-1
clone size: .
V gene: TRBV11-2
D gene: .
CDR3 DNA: TGTGCCAGCAGCTTAGTTAGGGCCAGCCCCTACAATGAGCAGTTCTTC
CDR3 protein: CASSLVRASPYNEQFF

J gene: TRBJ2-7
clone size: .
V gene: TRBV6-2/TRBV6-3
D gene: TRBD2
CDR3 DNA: TGTGCCAGCCCTGGGGGGGAAGGGATCTACGAGCAGTACTTC
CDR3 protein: CASPGGEGIYEQYF

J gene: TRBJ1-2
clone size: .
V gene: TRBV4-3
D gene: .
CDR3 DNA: TGCGCCAGCAGCCAAGAGTCAAGAGGGGCGCGGTATGGCTACACCTTC
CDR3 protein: CASSQESRGARYGYTF

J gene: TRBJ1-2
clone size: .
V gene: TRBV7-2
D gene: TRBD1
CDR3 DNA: TGTGCCAGCAACCCTGGACAGGGTTATGGCTACACCTTC
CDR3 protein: CASNPGQGYGYTF

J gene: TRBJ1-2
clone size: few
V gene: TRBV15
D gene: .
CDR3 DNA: TGTGCCACCAGCAGAGAGGGGGTCGGCTATGGCTACACCTTC
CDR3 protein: CATSREGVGYGYTF

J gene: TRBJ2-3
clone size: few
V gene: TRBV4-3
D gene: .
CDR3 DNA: TGCGCCAGCAGCCAAGATGTGATTCGAGATACGCAGTATTTT
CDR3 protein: CASSQDVIRDTQYF

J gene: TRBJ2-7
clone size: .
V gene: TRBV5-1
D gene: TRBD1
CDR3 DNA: TGCGCCAGCAGCCAGAGGTCCTGGAACAGGGGGATGGCCGAGCAGTACTTC
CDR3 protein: CASSQRSWNRGMAEQYF

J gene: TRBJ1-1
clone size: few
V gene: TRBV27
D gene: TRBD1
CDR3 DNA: TGTGCCAGCAGTTATGGACAGGCGAACACTGAAGCTTTCTTT
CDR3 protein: CASSYGQANTEAFF

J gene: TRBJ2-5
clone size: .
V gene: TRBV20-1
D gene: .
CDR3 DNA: TGCAGTGCTAGAGTTCTGCAGAAAGAGCAGTACTTC
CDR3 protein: CSARVLQKEQYF

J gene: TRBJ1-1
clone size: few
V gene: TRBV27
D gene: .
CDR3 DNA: TGTGCCAGCAGTCCCACTAGAGGCAGGGGTGAAGCTTTCTTT
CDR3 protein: CASSPTRGRGEAFF

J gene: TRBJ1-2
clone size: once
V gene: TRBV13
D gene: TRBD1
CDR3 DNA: TGTGCCAGCAAGCTAAGAGGACAGGGGGCGGAAGGCTACACCTTC
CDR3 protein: CASKLRGQGAEGYTF

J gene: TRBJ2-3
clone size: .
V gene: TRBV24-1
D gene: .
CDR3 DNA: TGTGCCACCAGTGCCCCCCAGGACCGGAATACGCAGTATTTT
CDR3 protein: CATSAPQDRNTQYF

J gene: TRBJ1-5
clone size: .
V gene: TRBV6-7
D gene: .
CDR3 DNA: TGTGCCAGCAGTCAACAATCGTCGGGCGGCAATCAGCCCCAGCATTTT
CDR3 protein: CASSQQSSGGNQPQHF

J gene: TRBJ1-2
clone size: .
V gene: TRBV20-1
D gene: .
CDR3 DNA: TGCAGTGCTAGAGGGACGGACTACACCTTC
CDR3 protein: CSARGTDYTF

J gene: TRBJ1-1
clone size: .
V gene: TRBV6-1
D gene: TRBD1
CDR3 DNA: TGTGCCAGCACTACAGAGGACAGGCGGAACACTGAAGCTTTCTTT
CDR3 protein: CASTTEDRRNTEAFF

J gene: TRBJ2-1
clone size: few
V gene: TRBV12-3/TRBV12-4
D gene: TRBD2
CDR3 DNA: TGTGCCAGCAGTTTAGGCGGGGGGGGGTTCTTC
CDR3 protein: CASSLGGGGFF

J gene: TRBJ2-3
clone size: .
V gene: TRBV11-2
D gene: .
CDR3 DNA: TGTGCCAGCAGCTTGGGGGCGGATCAGTATTTT
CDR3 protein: CASSLGADQYF

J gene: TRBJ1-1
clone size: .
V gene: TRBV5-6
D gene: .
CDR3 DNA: TGTGCCAGCAGCTTGGGATTTCAGGGGACGAACACTGAAGCTTTCTTT
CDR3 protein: CASSLGFQGTNTEAFF

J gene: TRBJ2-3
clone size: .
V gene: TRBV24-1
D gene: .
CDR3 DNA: TGTGCCACCAGTCGACAAGGAGGGCCAGATACGCAGTATTTT
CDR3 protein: CATSRQGGPDTQYF

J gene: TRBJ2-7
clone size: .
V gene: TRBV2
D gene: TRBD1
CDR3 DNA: TGTGCCAGCAAACAGACAGGGCAGTACGAGCAGTACTTT
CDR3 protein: CASKQTGQYEQYF

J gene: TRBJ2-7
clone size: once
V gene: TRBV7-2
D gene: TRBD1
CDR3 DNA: TGTGCCAGCAGCTTCCGGACAGGGGATCGTTACAATGAGCAGTACTTC
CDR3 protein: CASSFRTGDRYNEQYF

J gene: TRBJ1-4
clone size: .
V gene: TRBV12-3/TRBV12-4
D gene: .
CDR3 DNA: TGTGCCAGCAGTCCCCAGGTTGCAACTAATGAAAAACTGTTTTTT
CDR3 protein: CASSPQVATNEKLFF

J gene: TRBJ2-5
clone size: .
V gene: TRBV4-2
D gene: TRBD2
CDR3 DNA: TGTGCCAGCAGCCAAGTTTCGGGACTAGCGAGAAAGACCCAGTACTTC
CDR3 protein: CASSQVSGLARKTQYF

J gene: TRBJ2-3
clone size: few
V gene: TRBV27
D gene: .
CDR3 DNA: TGTGCCAGCAGTTTAACCATCCCGGGACACCCTAGCACAGATACGCAGTATTTT
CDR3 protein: CASSLTIPGHPSTDTQYF

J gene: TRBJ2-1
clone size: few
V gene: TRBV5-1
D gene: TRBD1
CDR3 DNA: TGCGCCAGCAGCTTGCCCGTGACAGGGGGCAGGAATGAGCAGTTCTTC
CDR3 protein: CASSLPVTGGRNEQFF

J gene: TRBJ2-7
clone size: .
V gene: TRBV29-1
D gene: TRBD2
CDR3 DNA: TGCAGCGGTTCGCGACTAGCGGGGGTCGGCTCCTACGAGCAGTACTTC
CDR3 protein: CSGSRLAGVGSYEQYF

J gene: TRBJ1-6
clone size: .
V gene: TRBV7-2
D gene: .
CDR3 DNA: TGTGCCAGCAGCTTGAGGGATCTTCCGCGATCACCCCTCCACTTT
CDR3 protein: CASSLRDLPRSPLHF

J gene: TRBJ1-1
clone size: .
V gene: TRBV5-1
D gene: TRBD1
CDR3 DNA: TGCGCCAGCAGCTTGCCGGACAGGCCCGATTTGAACACTGAAGCTTTCTTT
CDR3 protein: CASSLPDRPDLNTEAFF

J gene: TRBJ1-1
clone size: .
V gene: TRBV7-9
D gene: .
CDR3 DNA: TGTGCCAGCAGCTTATGGCGGGAAGCTTTCTTT
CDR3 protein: CASSLWREAFF

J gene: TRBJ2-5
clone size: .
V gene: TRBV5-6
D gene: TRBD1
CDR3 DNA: TGTGCCAGCACCACCGACAGGGGGCGAAGAGGAATAGAGACCCAGTACTTC
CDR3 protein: CASTTDRGRRGIETQYF

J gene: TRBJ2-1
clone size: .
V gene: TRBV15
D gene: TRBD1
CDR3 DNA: TGTGCCACCAGCAGCCGGGACAGTCAACACAATGAGCAGTTCTTC
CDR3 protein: CATSSRDSQHNEQFF

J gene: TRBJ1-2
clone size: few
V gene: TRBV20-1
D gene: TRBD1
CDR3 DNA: TGCAGTGCACAGGGGCAGGCGGCCCCTTATGGCTACACCTTC
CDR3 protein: CSAQGQAAPYGYTF

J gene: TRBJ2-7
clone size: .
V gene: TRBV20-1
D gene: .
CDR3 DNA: TGCAGTGCCATAACACCTTACTCCTACGAGCAGTACTTC
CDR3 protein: CSAITPYSYEQYF

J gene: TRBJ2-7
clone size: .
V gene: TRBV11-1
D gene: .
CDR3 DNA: TGTGCCAGCAGCTTATACCCGGTGGGGGGTATCCCCTACGAGCAGTACTTC
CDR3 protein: CASSLYPVGGIPYEQYF

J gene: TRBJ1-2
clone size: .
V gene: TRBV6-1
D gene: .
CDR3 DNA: TGTGCCAGCAGTGACGCCGGGTCGACATATGGCTACACCTTC
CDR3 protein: CASSDAGSTYGYTF

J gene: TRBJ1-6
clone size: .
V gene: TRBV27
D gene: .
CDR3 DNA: TGTGCCAGCAGGGGAGCGGTCAATAATTCACCCCTCCACTTT
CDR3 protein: CASRGAVNNSPLHF

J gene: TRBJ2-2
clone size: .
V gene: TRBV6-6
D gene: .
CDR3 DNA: TGTGCCAGCAGACGACAGGAACCTGCGAACACCGGGGAGCTGTTTTTT
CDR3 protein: CASRRQEPANTGELFF

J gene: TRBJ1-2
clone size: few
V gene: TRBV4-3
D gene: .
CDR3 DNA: TGCGCCAGCAGCCGAGCGAGGGGAGAATATGGCTACACCTTC
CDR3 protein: CASSRARGEYGYTF

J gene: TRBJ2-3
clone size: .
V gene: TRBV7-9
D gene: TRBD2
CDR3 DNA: TGTGCCAGCAGCTCCACTAGCGGGGGGCGTCATACAGATACGCAGTATTTT
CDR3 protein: CASSSTSGGRHTDTQYF

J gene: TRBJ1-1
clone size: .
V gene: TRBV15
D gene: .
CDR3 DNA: TGTGCCACCAGCAGAGTGCGGGGCTGGGGGACTGAAGCTTTCTTT
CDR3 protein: CATSRVRGWGTEAFF

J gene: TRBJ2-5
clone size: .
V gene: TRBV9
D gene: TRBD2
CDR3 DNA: TGTGCCAGCAGCGTAGGGGGCGGGGGGTTACAAGAGACCCAGTACTTC
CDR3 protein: CASSVGGGGLQETQYF

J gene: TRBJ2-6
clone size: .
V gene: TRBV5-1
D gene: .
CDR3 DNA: TGCGCCAGCAGTCGTGAGGAGGCTGGGGCCAACGTCCTGACTTTC
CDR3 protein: CASSREEAGANVLTF

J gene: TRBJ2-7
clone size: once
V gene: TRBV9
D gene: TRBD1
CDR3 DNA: TGTGCCAGCAGCGCCGGGACAGGGTTCAATGAGCAGTACTTC
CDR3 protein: CASSAGTGFNEQYF

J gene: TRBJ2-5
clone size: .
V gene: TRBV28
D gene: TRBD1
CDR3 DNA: TGTGCCAGCAGTTTCGGTCGGACAGGGGGCGGGATGTCGCGGGAGCAGTACTTC
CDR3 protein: CASSFGRTGGGMSREQYF

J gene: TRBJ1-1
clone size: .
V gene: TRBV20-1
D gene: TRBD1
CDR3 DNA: TGCAGTGCTAGGGGCGCGACAGGGGGTTGGCACCGAGACCCAAACACTGAAGCTTTCTTT
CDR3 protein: CSARGATGGWHRDPNTEAFF

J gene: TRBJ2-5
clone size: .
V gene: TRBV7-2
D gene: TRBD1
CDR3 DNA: TGTGCCAGCAGCTTACTCGGGACAGGGGGCCCTTCCAGGGAGACCCAGTACTTC
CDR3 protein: CASSLLGTGGPSRETQYF

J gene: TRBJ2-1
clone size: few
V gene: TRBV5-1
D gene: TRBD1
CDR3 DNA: TGCGCCAGCAGCATCGGACAGGGGATATACAATGAGCAGTTCTTC
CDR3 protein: CASSIGQGIYNEQFF

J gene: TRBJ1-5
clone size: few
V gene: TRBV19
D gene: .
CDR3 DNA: TGTGCCAGTAGTTCACATATAGGGAGCAATCAGCCCCAGCATTTT
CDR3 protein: CASSSHIGSNQPQHF

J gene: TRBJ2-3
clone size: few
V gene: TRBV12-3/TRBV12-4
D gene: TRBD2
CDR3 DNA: TGTGCCAGCGTTAGCGGGGGGCGTAGAGATACGCAGTATTTT
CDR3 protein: CASVSGGRRDTQYF

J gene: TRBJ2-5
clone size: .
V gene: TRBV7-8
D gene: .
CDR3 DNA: TGTGCCAGCAGCTTAGCAGCGGGCAACTATCAGGGGCAAGAGACCCAGTACTTC
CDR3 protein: CASSLAAGNYQGQETQYF

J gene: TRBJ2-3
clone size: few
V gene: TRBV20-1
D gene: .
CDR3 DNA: TGCAGTGCTCCGAAATTCGAAAACACAGATACGCAGTATTTT
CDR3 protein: CSAPKFENTDTQYF

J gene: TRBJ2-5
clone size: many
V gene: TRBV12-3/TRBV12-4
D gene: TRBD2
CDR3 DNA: TGTGCCAGCAGTTCCAGCGGGGGAACCCAAGAGACCCAGTACTTC
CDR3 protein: CASSSSGGTQETQYF